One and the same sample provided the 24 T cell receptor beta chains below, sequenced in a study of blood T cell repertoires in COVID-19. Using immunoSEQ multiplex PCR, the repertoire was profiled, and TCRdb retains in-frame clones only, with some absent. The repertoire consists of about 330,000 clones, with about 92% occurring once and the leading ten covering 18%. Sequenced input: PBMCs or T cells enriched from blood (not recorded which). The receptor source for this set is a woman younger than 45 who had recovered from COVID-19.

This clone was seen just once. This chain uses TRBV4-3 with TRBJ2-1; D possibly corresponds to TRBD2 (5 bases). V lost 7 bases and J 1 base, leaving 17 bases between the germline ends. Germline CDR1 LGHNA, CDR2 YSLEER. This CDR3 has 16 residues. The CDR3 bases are TGCGCCAGCACCAGCGGTAGACTCAATTCCTACAATGAGCAGTTCTTC. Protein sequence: CASTSGRLNSYNEQFF.

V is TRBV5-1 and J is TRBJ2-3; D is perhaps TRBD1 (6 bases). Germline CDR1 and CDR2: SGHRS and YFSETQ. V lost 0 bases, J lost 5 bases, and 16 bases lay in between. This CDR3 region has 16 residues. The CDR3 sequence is CASSLASGTRRDTQYF. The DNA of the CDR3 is TGCGCCAGCAGCTTGGCCTCCGGGACAAGGAGAGATACGCAGTATTTT.

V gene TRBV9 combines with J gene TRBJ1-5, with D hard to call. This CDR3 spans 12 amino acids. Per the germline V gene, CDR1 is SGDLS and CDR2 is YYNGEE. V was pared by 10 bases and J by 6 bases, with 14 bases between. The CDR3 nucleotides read TGTGCCTTCTGCCGTAACGGTCAGCCCCAGCATTTT. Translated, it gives CAFCRNGQPQHF.

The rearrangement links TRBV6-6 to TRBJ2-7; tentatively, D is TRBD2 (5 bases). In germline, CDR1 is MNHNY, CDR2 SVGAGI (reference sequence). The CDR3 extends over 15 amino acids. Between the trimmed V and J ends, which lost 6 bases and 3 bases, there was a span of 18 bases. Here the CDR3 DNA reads TGTGCCAGCAGGTTAAGTCCGGCACGGGACTACGAGCAGTACTTC. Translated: CASRLSPARDYEQYF.

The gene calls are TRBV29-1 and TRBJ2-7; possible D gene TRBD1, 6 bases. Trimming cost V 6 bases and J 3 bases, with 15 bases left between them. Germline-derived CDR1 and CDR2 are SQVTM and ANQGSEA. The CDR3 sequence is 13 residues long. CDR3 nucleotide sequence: TGCAGCGTCAAACGGGGACAAAACTACGAGCAGTACTTC. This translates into CSVKRGQNYEQYF.

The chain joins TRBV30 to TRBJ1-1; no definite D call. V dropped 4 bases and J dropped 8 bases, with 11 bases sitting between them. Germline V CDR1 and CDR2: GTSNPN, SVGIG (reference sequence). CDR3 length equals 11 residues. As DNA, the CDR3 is TGTGCCTGGATACGGTACAGAGAAGCTTTCTTT. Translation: CAWIRYREAFF.

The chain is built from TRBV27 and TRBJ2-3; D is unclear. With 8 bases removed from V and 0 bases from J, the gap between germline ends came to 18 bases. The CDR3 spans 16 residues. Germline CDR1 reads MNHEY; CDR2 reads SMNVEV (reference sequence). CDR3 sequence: CASATHTESSTDTQYF. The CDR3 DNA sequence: TGTGCCAGCGCGACACATACAGAATCTAGCACAGATACGCAGTATTTT.

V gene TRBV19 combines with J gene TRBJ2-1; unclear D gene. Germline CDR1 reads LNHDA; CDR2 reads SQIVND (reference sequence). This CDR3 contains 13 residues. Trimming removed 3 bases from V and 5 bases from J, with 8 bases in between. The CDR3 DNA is TGTGCCAGTAGTATTAGTGTCGACAATGAGCAGTTCTTC. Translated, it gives CASSISVDNEQFF.

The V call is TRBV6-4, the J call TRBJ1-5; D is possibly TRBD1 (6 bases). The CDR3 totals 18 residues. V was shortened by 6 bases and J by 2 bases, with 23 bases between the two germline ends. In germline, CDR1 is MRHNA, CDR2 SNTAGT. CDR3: CASSVPGHTALRNQPQHF. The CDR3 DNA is TGTGCCAGCAGCGTACCGGGACACACTGCTCTCCGCAATCAGCCCCAGCATTTT.

The CDR3 spells CASSPTQGDDEKLFF. CDR3 DNA sequence: TGTGCCAGCAGCCCAACGCAGGGGGATGATGAAAAACTGTTTTTT. The rearrangement links TRBV11-2 to TRBJ1-4; 7 bases are a match to TRBD1. CDR1 and CDR2 (germline): SGHAT, FQNNGV. CDR3 length equals 15 residues. V was clipped by 5 bases and J by 6 bases; unmatched bases: 9.

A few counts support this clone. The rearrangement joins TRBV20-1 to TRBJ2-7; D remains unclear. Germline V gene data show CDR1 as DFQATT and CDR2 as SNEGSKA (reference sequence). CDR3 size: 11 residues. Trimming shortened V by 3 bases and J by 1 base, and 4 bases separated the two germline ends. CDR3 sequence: CSASGSYEQYF. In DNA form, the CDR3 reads TGCAGTGCTAGCGGGTCCTACGAGCAGTACTTC.

Here the CDR3 reads CASSSRTTGGEAFF. The CDR3 region has the DNA TGCGCCAGCAGCTCGAGAACTACAGGGGGTGAAGCTTTCTTT. The gene calls are TRBV5-1 and TRBJ1-1, with 8 bases aligning to TRBD1. This CDR3 region has 14 residues. V lost 3 bases and J lost 7; bases outside the gene matches: 8. The germline CDR1 and CDR2 sequences are SGHRS and YFSETQ. Full variable domain (outside the CDR3, taken from reference TRBV5-1 and TRBJ1-1): KAGVTQTPRYLIKTRGQQVTLSCSPISGHRSVSWYQQTPGQGLQFLFEYFSETQRNKGNFPGRFSGRQFSNSRSEMNVSTLELGDSALYLCASSSRTTGGEAFFGQGTRLTVV.

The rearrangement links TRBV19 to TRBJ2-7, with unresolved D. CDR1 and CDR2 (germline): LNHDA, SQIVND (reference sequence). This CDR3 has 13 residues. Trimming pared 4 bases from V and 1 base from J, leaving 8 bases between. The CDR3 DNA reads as TGTGCCAGTAGTAAGCAGGTTTCCTACGAGCAGTACTTC. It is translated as CASSKQVSYEQYF.

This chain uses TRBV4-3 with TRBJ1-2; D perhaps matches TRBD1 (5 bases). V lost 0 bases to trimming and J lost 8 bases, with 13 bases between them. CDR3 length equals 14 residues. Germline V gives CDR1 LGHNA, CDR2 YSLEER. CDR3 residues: CASSQEYSPGGYTF. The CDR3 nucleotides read TGCGCCAGCAGCCAAGAATATTCCCCAGGGGGCTACACCTTC.

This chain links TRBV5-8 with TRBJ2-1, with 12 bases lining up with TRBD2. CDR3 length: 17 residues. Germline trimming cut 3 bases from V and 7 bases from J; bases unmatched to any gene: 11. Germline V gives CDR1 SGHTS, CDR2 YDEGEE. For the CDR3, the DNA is TGTGCCAGCAGCTCAATGCAGACTAGCGGGAGAGGAAATGAGCAGTTCTTC. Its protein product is CASSSMQTSGRGNEQFF.

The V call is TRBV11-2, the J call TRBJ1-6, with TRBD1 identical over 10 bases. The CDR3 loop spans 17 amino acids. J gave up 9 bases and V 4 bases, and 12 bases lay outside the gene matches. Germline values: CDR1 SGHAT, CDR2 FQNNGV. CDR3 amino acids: CASSSPATGGSGSPLHF. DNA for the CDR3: TGTGCCAGCAGCTCCCCCGCGACAGGGGGCTCTGGTTCACCCCTCCACTTT.

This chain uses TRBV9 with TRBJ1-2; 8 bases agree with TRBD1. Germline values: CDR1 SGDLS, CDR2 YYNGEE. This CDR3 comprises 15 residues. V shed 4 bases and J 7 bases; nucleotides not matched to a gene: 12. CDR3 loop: CASSPDGGTGRGYTF. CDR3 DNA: TGTGCCAGCAGCCCGGACGGAGGGACAGGTCGTGGCTACACCTTC.

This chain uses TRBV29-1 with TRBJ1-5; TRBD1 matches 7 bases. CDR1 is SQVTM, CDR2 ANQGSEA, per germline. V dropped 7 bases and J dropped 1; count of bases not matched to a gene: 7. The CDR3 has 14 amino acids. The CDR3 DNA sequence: TGCAGCGCCTTGACAGGGAGCAGCAATCAGCCCCAGCATTTT. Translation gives CSALTGSSNQPQHF.

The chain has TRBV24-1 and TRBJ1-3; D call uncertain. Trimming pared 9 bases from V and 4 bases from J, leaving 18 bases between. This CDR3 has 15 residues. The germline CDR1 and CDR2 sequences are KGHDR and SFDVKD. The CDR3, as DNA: TGTGCCACCCCAATGAGGGCGAGCTGCGGAAACACCATATATTTT. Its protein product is CATPMRASCGNTIYF.

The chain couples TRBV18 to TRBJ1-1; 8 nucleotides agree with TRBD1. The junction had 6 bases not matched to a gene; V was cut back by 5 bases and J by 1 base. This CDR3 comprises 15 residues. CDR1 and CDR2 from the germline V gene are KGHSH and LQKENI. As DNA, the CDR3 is TGTGCCAGCTCATCTGGGACAGGCCCGAACACTGAAGCTTTCTTT. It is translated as CASSSGTGPNTEAFF.

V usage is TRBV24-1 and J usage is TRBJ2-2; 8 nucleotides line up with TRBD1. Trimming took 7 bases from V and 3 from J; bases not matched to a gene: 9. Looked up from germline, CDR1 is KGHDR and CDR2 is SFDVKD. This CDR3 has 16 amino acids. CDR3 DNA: TGTGCCACCAGCTCTACAGGGGGATTTCACACCGGGGAGCTGTTTTTT. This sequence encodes CATSSTGGFHTGELFF.

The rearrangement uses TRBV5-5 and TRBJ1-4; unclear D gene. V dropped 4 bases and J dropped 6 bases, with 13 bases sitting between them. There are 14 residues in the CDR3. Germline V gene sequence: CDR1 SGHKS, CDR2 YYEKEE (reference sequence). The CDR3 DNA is TGTGCCAGCAGCACACAGACCGGGGATGAAAAACTGTTTTTT. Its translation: CASSTQTGDEKLFF.

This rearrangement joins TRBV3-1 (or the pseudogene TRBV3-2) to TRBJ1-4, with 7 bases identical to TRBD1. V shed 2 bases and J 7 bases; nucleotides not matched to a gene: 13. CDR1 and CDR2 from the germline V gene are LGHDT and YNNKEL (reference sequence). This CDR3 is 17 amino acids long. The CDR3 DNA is TGTGCCAGCAGCCAATTCGGGTACCGGGACAGTTGTGAAAAACTGTTTTTT. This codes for CASSQFGYRDSCEKLFF.

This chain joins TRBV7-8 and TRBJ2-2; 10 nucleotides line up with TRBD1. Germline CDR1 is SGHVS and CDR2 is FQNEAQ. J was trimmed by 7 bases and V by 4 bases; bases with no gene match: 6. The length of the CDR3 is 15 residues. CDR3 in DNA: TGTGCCAGCAGCTCCCAGACAGGGGGCGTCGGGGAGCTGTTTTTT. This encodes CASSSQTGGVGELFF.